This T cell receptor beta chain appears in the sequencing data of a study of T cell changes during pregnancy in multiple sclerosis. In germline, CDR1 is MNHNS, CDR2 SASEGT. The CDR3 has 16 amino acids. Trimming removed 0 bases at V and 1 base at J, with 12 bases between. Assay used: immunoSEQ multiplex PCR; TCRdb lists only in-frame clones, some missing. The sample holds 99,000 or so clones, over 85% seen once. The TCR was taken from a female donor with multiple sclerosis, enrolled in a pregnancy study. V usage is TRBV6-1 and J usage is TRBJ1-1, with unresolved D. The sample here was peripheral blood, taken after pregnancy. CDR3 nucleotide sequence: TGTGCCAGCAGTGAAGCCCATGGGCACCCGAACACTGAAGCTTTCTTT. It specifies CASSEAHGHPNTEAFF.